These T cell receptor beta chains were read from a single sample in a study of blood T cells in healthy people across ages. TCRdb independently ran MiXCR on the 5' RACE reads; one entry per CDR3 protein. Of 1,500,000 or so distinct CDR3 sequences listed, roughly 64% are singletons. The sequenced sample was blood. The source of these receptors is a man aged 18 to 30 in good health. Each CDR3 is given with its conserved first and last residue. D genes are given only for firm matches. The size entry is marked missing in some rows and otherwise reads once, few, many or a size class.

j_gene: TRBJ2-7
d_gene: TRBD2
v_gene: TRBV2
abundance: -
CDR3aa: CASSVKREGLSSYNEQYF
CDR3nt: TGTGCCAGCAGTGTCAAGCGGGAGGGGCTGAGCTCCTACAATGAGCAGTACTTC

j_gene: TRBJ2-1
d_gene: TRBD2
v_gene: TRBV9
abundance: once
CDR3aa: CASSVGGGGVNEQFF
CDR3nt: TGTGCCAGCAGCGTAGGGGGGGGAGGGGTCAATGAGCAGTTCTTC

j_gene: TRBJ2-5
d_gene: -
v_gene: TRBV7-8
abundance: -
CDR3aa: CASSARGRSDQETQYF
CDR3nt: TGTGCCAGCAGCGCAAGGGGCAGGTCGGACCAAGAGACCCAGTACTTC

j_gene: TRBJ1-6
d_gene: -
v_gene: TRBV20-1
abundance: -
CDR3aa: CSASAVSSYNSPLHF
CDR3nt: TGCAGTGCCAGCGCGGTGAGCTCCTATAATTCACCCCTCCACTTT

j_gene: TRBJ2-6
d_gene: -
v_gene: TRBV11-2
abundance: once
CDR3aa: CASSLLMGPFSGANVLTF
CDR3nt: TGTGCCAGCAGCTTACTTATGGGGCCCTTCTCTGGGGCCAACGTCCTGACTTTC

j_gene: TRBJ2-7
d_gene: -
v_gene: TRBV4-2
abundance: few
CDR3aa: CASSQDQGGEQYF
CDR3nt: TGTGCCAGCAGCCAAGATCAGGGGGGCGAGCAGTACTTC

j_gene: TRBJ2-2
d_gene: -
v_gene: TRBV20-1
abundance: -
CDR3aa: CSARDHFGELFF
CDR3nt: TGCAGTGCTAGAGATCATTTCGGGGAGCTGTTTTTT

j_gene: TRBJ2-7
d_gene: -
v_gene: TRBV29-1
abundance: -
CDR3aa: CSVSLYGGGYNEQYF
CDR3nt: TGCAGCGTTTCGCTTTACGGGGGCGGGTACAATGAGCAGTACTTC

j_gene: TRBJ2-7
d_gene: -
v_gene: TRBV12-3/TRBV12-4
abundance: few
CDR3aa: CASSFSLAYEQYF
CDR3nt: TGTGCCAGCAGTTTCAGCTTGGCCTACGAGCAGTACTTC

j_gene: TRBJ2-5
d_gene: TRBD2
v_gene: TRBV20-1
abundance: -
CDR3aa: CSARAGGDYNEQYF
CDR3nt: TGCAGTGCTAGAGCTGGCGGGGACTACAATGAGCAGTACTTC

j_gene: TRBJ2-5
d_gene: -
v_gene: TRBV28
abundance: few
CDR3aa: CASSFVSRGETQYF
CDR3nt: TGTGCCAGCAGTTTTGTTTCTAGGGGAGAGACCCAGTACTTC

j_gene: TRBJ2-5
d_gene: -
v_gene: TRBV13
abundance: few
CDR3aa: CASSSRTAAVETQYF
CDR3nt: TGTGCCAGCAGCTCACGGACGGCGGCGGTAGAGACCCAGTACTTC

j_gene: TRBJ1-2
d_gene: -
v_gene: TRBV20-1
abundance: -
CDR3aa: CSARVLYGYTF
CDR3nt: TGCAGTGCTAGGGTGCTTTATGGCTACACCTTC

j_gene: TRBJ2-5
d_gene: -
v_gene: TRBV10-3
abundance: few
CDR3aa: CAIGDKKETQYF
CDR3nt: TGTGCCATAGGGGACAAGAAAGAGACCCAGTACTTC

j_gene: TRBJ2-1
d_gene: -
v_gene: TRBV29-1
abundance: few
CDR3aa: CSVMRQEQFF
CDR3nt: TGCAGCGTCATGAGGCAGGAGCAGTTCTTC

j_gene: TRBJ2-1
d_gene: TRBD2
v_gene: TRBV29-1
abundance: once
CDR3aa: CSVGGTSGPYNEQFF
CDR3nt: TGCAGCGTTGGAGGGACTAGCGGGCCCTACAATGAGCAGTTCTTC

j_gene: TRBJ2-7
d_gene: -
v_gene: TRBV20-1
abundance: once
CDR3aa: CSESHELSYEQYF
CDR3nt: TGCAGTGAATCTCATGAACTCAGCTACGAGCAGTACTTC

j_gene: TRBJ2-1
d_gene: TRBD1
v_gene: TRBV7-2
abundance: few
CDR3aa: CASKGTDSYNEQFF
CDR3nt: TGTGCCAGCAAAGGGACAGACTCCTACAATGAGCAGTTCTTC

j_gene: TRBJ2-5
d_gene: TRBD1
v_gene: TRBV4-2
abundance: few
CDR3aa: CASSQTGGSETQYF
CDR3nt: TGTGCCAGCAGCCAGACAGGGGGATCAGAGACCCAGTACTTC

j_gene: TRBJ2-5
d_gene: -
v_gene: TRBV4-3
abundance: -
CDR3aa: CASSQETGYEGETQYF
CDR3nt: TGCGCCAGCAGCCAAGAAACAGGGTATGAAGGGGAGACCCAGTACTTC

j_gene: TRBJ1-1
d_gene: -
v_gene: TRBV20-1
abundance: -
CDR3aa: CSAREGAKVEAFF
CDR3nt: TGCAGTGCTAGGGAAGGCGCGAAGGTGGAAGCTTTCTTT

j_gene: TRBJ1-1
d_gene: TRBD1
v_gene: TRBV6-5
abundance: -
CDR3aa: CASRTGSTEAFF
CDR3nt: TGTGCCAGCAGGACAGGGAGCACTGAAGCTTTCTTT

j_gene: TRBJ2-5
d_gene: -
v_gene: TRBV29-1
abundance: once
CDR3aa: CSVQAAWETQYF
CDR3nt: TGCAGCGTTCAGGCTGCGTGGGAGACCCAGTACTTC

j_gene: TRBJ2-7
d_gene: TRBD2
v_gene: TRBV10-3
abundance: few
CDR3aa: CATGGDGRIYEQYF
CDR3nt: TGTGCCACCGGAGGGGACGGGAGGATATACGAGCAGTACTTC

j_gene: TRBJ2-1
d_gene: -
v_gene: TRBV24-1
abundance: -
CDR3aa: CATSDFCYFPMSSYNEQFF
CDR3nt: TGTGCCACCAGTGATTTCTGTTATTTCCCGATGAGCTCCTACAATGAGCAGTTCTTC

j_gene: TRBJ2-2
d_gene: -
v_gene: TRBV7-9
abundance: -
CDR3aa: CASSLGQRRGFTGELFF
CDR3nt: TGTGCCAGCAGCTTAGGGCAGCGAAGGGGATTCACCGGGGAGCTGTTTTTT

j_gene: TRBJ2-7
d_gene: TRBD2
v_gene: TRBV11-2
abundance: -
CDR3aa: CASSSELRGGTYEQYF
CDR3nt: TGTGCCAGCAGCTCCGAGTTGCGGGGGGGTACCTACGAGCAGTACTTC

j_gene: TRBJ1-4
d_gene: -
v_gene: TRBV6-5
abundance: -
CDR3aa: CASSDGLNEKLFF
CDR3nt: TGTGCCAGCAGTGACGGCCTTAATGAAAAACTGTTTTTT

j_gene: TRBJ1-6
d_gene: -
v_gene: TRBV6-5
abundance: few
CDR3aa: CASSYSTNSPLHF
CDR3nt: TGTGCCAGCAGTTACTCGACCAATTCACCCCTCCACTTT

j_gene: TRBJ1-2
d_gene: -
v_gene: TRBV3-1
abundance: -
CDR3aa: CASSPGKRYGYTF
CDR3nt: TGTGCCAGCAGCCCAGGGAAGAGGTATGGCTACACCTTC

j_gene: TRBJ1-2
d_gene: -
v_gene: TRBV9
abundance: -
CDR3aa: CASSARSRGDNYGYTF
CDR3nt: TGTGCCAGCAGCGCCAGGTCCAGGGGTGACAACTATGGCTACACCTTC

j_gene: TRBJ1-5
d_gene: -
v_gene: TRBV20-1
abundance: -
CDR3aa: CSALGGGNQPQHF
CDR3nt: TGCAGTGCCCTTGGGGGGGGCAATCAGCCCCAGCATTTT

j_gene: TRBJ2-7
d_gene: -
v_gene: TRBV29-1
abundance: -
CDR3aa: CSVEDPRDTHYEQYF
CDR3nt: TGCAGCGTTGAAGATCCCCGGGACACCCACTACGAGCAGTACTTC

j_gene: TRBJ1-1
d_gene: -
v_gene: TRBV7-2
abundance: -
CDR3aa: CASSLVAGIDRAFF
CDR3nt: TGTGCCAGCAGCTTAGTAGCGGGGATAGACCGAGCTTTCTTT

j_gene: TRBJ1-1
d_gene: -
v_gene: TRBV4-1
abundance: few
CDR3aa: CASAGNTEAFF
CDR3nt: TGCGCCAGTGCGGGGAACACTGAAGCTTTCTTT

j_gene: TRBJ2-1
d_gene: TRBD2
v_gene: TRBV6-4
abundance: -
CDR3aa: CASSRGGLEQFF
CDR3nt: TGTGCCAGCAGCCGGGGGGGCCTTGAGCAGTTCTTC

j_gene: TRBJ1-2
d_gene: -
v_gene: TRBV6-1
abundance: -
CDR3aa: CASSGDTINYGYTF
CDR3nt: TGTGCCAGCAGCGGGGATACGATTAACTATGGCTACACCTTC

j_gene: TRBJ2-5
d_gene: TRBD2
v_gene: TRBV6-5
abundance: -
CDR3aa: CASSTRLAGGYNEQYF
CDR3nt: TGTGCCAGCAGTACCAGACTAGCGGGGGGCTACAATGAGCAGTACTTC

j_gene: TRBJ1-1
d_gene: -
v_gene: TRBV7-9
abundance: -
CDR3aa: CASSLPFGTEAFF
CDR3nt: TGTGCCAGCAGCTTACCGTTCGGAACTGAAGCTTTCTTT